The rows below give T cell receptor beta chains drawn from one sample of a study of OX40 agonist ivuxolimab in advanced cancers. Only in-frame clones appear in the TCRdb table, and some are missing; sequencing was by immunoSEQ multiplex PCR. The table shows just over 90,000 clones, with 85% to 95% occurring only once. Here the sequenced sample was CD4+ or CD8+ T cells sorted from blood, taken in a trial of the OX40 agonist ivuxolimab. These TCRs come from an adult with an advanced solid tumor such as melanoma, head and neck, liver or kidney cancer. Each CDR3 is given with its conserved first and last residue. Fields, in order: D gene, clone size, V gene, J gene, CDR3 protein, CDR3 DNA. D genes are given only for firm matches. Size tells how often a clone was seen (once, few, many) or the class of an expanded clone, and some rows leave it out.

.,.,TRBV4-1,TRBJ1-1,CASTSGPGHQLNTEAFF,TGCGCCAGCACCTCGGGACCGGGACACCAGTTGAACACTGAAGCTTTCTTT
TRBD1,.,TRBV25-1,TRBJ1-1,CASSHQGARTEAFF,TGTGCCAGCAGTCATCAGGGGGCGCGGACTGAAGCTTTCTTT
.,.,TRBV5-1,TRBJ2-7,CASSSRGPYEQYF,TGCGCCAGCAGCTCTCGGGGACCCTACGAGCAGTACTTC
TRBD1,once,TRBV19,TRBJ1-2,CASSPPGQGDYGYTF,TGTGCCAGTAGTCCCCCGGGACAGGGGGACTATGGCTACACCTTC
.,once,TRBV6-6,TRBJ2-7,CASSGPGTQNHYEQYF,TGTGCCAGCAGCGGCCCCGGGACACAGAATCACTACGAGCAGTACTTC
.,.,TRBV30,TRBJ2-1,CAWSAGSPRNEQFF,TGTGCCTGGAGTGCTGGATCCCCTCGGAATGAGCAGTTCTTC
.,.,TRBV4-3,TRBJ1-1,CASRGARGTEAFF,TGCGCCAGCAGGGGGGCGCGGGGCACTGAAGCTTTCTTT
.,.,TRBV28,TRBJ2-1,CASSVSKPTGLFNEQFF,TGTGCCAGCAGCGTTTCAAAGCCCACAGGGCTCTTCAATGAGCAGTTCTTC
.,.,TRBV9,TRBJ1-2,CASSPSGGANYGYTF,TGTGCCAGCAGCCCCTCGGGAGGCGCTAACTATGGCTACACCTTC
TRBD2,.,TRBV7-2,TRBJ2-7,CASSLIAGGSREQYF,TGTGCCAGCAGCTTAATAGCGGGAGGTTCTCGCGAGCAGTACTTC
TRBD1,.,TRBV11-2,TRBJ1-1,CASLGQGMAFF,TGTGCCAGCTTGGGACAGGGCATGGCTTTCTTT
TRBD2,.,TRBV4-1,TRBJ2-5,CASSPGTSPPEAQYF,TGCGCCAGCAGCCCCGGGACTAGCCCCCCAGAGGCCCAGTACTTC
.,.,TRBV5-4,TRBJ1-2,CASSSAAQGPTF,TGTGCCAGCAGCTCCGCGGCGCAGGGACCCACCTTC
.,.,TRBV19,TRBJ1-2,CASSKNRVPYGYTF,TGTGCCAGTAGTAAAAACAGGGTTCCCTATGGCTACACCTTC
.,.,TRBV5-4,TRBJ2-7,CASSFMGYEQYF,TGTGCCAGCAGCTTTATGGGATACGAGCAGTACTTC
TRBD1,once,TRBV10-2,TRBJ2-5,CASRPGTGSGETQYF,TGCGCCAGCAGACCCGGGACAGGTTCGGGAGAGACCCAGTACTTC
.,.,TRBV19,TRBJ1-2,CASSARDRDYGYTF,TGTGCCAGTAGCGCCCGGGACCGAGACTATGGCTACACCTTC
.,.,TRBV20-1,TRBJ1-2,CSARDLGGYTF,TGCAGTGCTAGAGATCTCGGGGGCTACACCTTC
.,.,TRBV6-6,TRBJ2-7,CASSALLDYEQYF,TGTGCCAGCAGTGCACTGCTAGATTACGAGCAGTACTTC
TRBD1,.,TRBV4-1,TRBJ1-1,CASSQGQGRNTEAFF,TGCGCCAGCAGCCAAGGACAGGGGAGGAACACTGAAGCTTTCTTT
TRBD2,.,TRBV7-2,TRBJ2-7,CASSFLSGSYEQYF,TGTGCCAGCAGCTTCCTTAGCGGGAGTTACGAGCAGTACTTC
.,once,TRBV6-5,TRBJ1-1,CASSYPGRGTEAFF,TGTGCCAGCAGTTACCCAGGGAGGGGCACTGAAGCTTTCTTT
.,.,TRBV10-2,TRBJ1-2,CASSESRVKSGYTF,TGCGCCAGCAGTGAGTCTAGGGTAAAGAGTGGCTACACCTTC
.,.,TRBV5-6,TRBJ1-5,CASSFSGQPQHF,TGTGCCAGCAGCTTCAGCGGTCAGCCCCAGCATTTT
TRBD2,once,TRBV13,TRBJ2-1,CASPRGLAGNEQFF,TGTGCCAGCCCCCGAGGACTAGCGGGAAATGAGCAGTTCTTC
.,.,TRBV4-1,TRBJ1-4,CASRDINEKLFF,TGCGCCAGCAGGGACATTAATGAAAAACTGTTTTTT